Sequencing of this T cell receptor beta chain was carried out in a study of regulatory T cells in long-lasting Graves disease. General study points: Persistent Graves' patients showed a TCR diversity that was lower than that of newly diagnosed ones. It was in persistent disease that TRBV28, TRBJ1-2 and TRBJ2-5 were favored.

Regarding time point: newly diagnosed GD, antithyroid drugs for less than 3 months. Scientists built the TCR library using RNA that was extracted from PBMCs. Arm-PCR of CDR3 regions with iRepertoire HTBI primers generated TCR beta libraries. TCRdb reprocessed the multiplex PCR reads with MiXCR, giving one entry per CDR3 protein. There are some 200,000 distinct CDR3 sequences in the sample; roughly a fifth occur only once, and about an eighth lies in the top ten. Points on this clonotype: Its target is unknown.

The length of the CDR3 is 15 residues. Looked up from germline, CDR1 is MDHEN and CDR2 is SYDVKM. With V trimmed by 5 bases and J by 5 bases, 8 bases remained unmatched. These records were also assigned to another study, of T cells in Graves' hyperthyroidism and ophthalmopathy.

The source was peripheral blood mononuclear cells (PBMCs), collected at new diagnosis, from a patient treated with antithyroid drugs. The source of this sequence is a woman aged 30 to 39 with Graves disease. The chain is built from TRBV28 and TRBJ1-5, with TRBD1 matching over 8 bases. Here the CDR3 reads CASSPTSGQDQPQHF. The CDR3 DNA reads as TGTGCCAGCAGTCCCACCTCGGGACAGGATCAGCCCCAGCATTTT. Combining the CDR3 with reference TRBV28 and TRBJ1-5 gives the whole variable domain DVKVTQSSRYLVKRTGEKVFLECVQDMDHENMFWYRQDPGLGLRLIYFSYDVKMKEKGDIPEGYSVSREKKERFSLILESASTNQTSMYLCASSPTSGQDQPQHFGDGTRLSIL.